This T cell receptor (beta chain) was retrieved from a study of tumor-infiltrating lymphocytes in localized non-small cell lung cancer. Background on the study: Each patient gave resected tumor and non-adjacent uninvolved lung tissue.

This CDR3 spans 18 amino acids. Germline V gives CDR1 SGHNT, CDR2 YENEEA. Trimming at V came to 0 bases and at J to 3 bases, leaving 8 bases not matched to a gene. As for this clone: Its antigen is unidentified.

Study results and caveats: T-cell fraction did not differ between immunotypes IM1 and IM2.

Clones were read by immunoSEQ multiplex PCR, and TCRdb kept only the in-frame ones, dropping some. This table has just over 9,500 clones, approximately 80% appearing once. This chain joins TRBV11-3 and TRBJ2-6, with 7 bases matching TRBD1. The sequenced sample was lung tumor tissue. This sequence originates from a human donor with non-small cell lung cancer. The CDR3 loop reads CASSLDQDRADGANVLTF. The DNA for the CDR3 is TGTGCCAGCAGCTTAGATCAAGACAGGGCTGATGGGGCCAACGTCCTGACTTTC.